This TCR beta chain was found in a study of T cells after posttransplantation cyclophosphamide. Study-level results: Recipient CMV seropositivity and CMV reactivation strongly tracked TRB clonality.

A marrow graft followed busulfan-fludarabine conditioning, with cyclophosphamide on days +3 and +4. Sequencing was performed with immunoSEQ multiplex PCR; in TCRdb, only in-frame clones are kept and a portion is missing. The sample lists some 10,000 clones; approximately 78% were seen once. With respect to this clone: Its target is not known.

Germline V gene sequence: CDR1 SGHVS, CDR2 FQNEAQ. The CDR3 totals 12 residues. The junction had 2 bases not matched to a gene; V was cut back by 4 bases and J by 7 bases. This TCR came from a female patient aged 50 to 65 who received an allogeneic stem cell transplant from a related donor, was CMV-positive, and had no GVHD. Some T cells could come from the graft donor. Sample: PBMCs, taken after allogeneic stem cell transplant with posttransplant cyclophosphamide. This sequence joins TRBV7-8 and TRBJ1-2; 8 bases align to TRBD1. CDR3 amino acids: CASSSTGGGYTF. The CDR3 DNA reads TGTGCCAGCAGCTCAACAGGGGGTGGCTACACCTTC.